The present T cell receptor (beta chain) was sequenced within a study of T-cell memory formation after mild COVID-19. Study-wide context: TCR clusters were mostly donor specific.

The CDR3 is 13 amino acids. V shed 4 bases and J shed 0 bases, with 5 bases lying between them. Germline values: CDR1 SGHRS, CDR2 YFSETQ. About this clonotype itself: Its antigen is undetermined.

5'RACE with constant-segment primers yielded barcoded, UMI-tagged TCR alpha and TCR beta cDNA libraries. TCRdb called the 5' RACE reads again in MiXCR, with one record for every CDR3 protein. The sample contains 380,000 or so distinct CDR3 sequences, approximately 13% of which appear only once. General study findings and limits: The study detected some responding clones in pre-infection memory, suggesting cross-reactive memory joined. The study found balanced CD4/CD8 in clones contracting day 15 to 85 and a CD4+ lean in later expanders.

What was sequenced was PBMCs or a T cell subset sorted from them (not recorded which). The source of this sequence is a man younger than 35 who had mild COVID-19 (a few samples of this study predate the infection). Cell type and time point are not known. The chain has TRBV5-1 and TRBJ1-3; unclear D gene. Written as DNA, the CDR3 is TGCGCCAGCAGCAGAATCTCTGGAAACACCATATATTTT. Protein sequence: CASSRISGNTIYF.